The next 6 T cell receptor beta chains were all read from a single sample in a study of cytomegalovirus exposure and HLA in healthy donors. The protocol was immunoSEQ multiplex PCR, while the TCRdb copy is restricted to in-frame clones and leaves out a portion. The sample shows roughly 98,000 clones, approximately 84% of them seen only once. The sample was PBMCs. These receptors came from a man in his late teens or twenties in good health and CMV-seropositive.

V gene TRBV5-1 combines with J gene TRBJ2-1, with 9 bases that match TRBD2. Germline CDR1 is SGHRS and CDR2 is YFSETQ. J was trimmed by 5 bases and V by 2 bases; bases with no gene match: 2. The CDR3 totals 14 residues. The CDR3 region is CASSFPSGDNEQFF. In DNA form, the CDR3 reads TGCGCCAGCAGCTTCCCTAGCGGGGACAATGAGCAGTTCTTC.

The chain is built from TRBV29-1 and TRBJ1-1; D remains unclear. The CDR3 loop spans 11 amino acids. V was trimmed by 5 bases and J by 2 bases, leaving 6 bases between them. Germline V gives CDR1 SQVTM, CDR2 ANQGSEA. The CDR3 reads CSVRVNTEAFF. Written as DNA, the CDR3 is TGCAGCGTTCGGGTAAACACTGAAGCTTTCTTT.

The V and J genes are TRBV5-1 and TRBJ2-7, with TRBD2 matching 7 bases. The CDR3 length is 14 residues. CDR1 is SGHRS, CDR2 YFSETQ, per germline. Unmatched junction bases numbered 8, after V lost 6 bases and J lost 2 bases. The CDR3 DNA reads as TGCGCCAGCATGGACGGGAGGTCGGCCTACGAGCAGTACTTC. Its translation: CASMDGRSAYEQYF.

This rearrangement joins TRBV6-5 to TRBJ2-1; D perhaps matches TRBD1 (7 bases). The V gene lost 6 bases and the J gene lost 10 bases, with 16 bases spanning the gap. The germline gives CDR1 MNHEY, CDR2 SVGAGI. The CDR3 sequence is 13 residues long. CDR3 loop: CASRYTQGGEQFF. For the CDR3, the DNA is TGTGCCAGCAGGTATACTCAGGGGGGCGAGCAGTTCTTC.

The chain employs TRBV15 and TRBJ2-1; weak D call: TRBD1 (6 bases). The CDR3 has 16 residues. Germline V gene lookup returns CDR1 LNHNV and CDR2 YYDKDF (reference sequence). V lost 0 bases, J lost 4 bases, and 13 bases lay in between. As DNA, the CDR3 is TGTGCCACCAGCAGAGATGCACAGGACAGTTACAATGAGCAGTTCTTC. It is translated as CATSRDAQDSYNEQFF.

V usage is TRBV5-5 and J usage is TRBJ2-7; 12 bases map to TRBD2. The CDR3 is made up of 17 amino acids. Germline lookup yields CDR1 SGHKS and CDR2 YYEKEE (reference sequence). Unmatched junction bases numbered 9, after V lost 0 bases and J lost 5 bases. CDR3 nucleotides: TGTGCCAGCAGCTTGGCTAGCGGGGGGGCCTCGTTCGACGAGCAGTACTTC. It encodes CASSLASGGASFDEQYF.